One and the same sample provided the 6 T cell receptor beta chains below, sequenced in a study of regulatory T cells in long-lasting Graves disease. Time point reported: persistent/refractory GD, antithyroid drugs over 5 years with positive TRAb. RNA from PBMCs was the source of the TCR library. Relying on iRepertoire HTBI primers and Arm-PCR of CDR3 regions, the team built TCR beta libraries. TCRdb itself ran the multiplex PCR reads through MiXCR, one entry per CDR3 protein. This table has a few hundred thousand distinct CDR3 sequences, around 20% appearing once. The sequences come from peripheral blood mononuclear cells (PBMCs), collected when the disease was refractory, from a patient treated with antithyroid drugs. The source is a female donor with Graves disease.

This clonotype has a count of ten or more. V and J are TRBV6-1 and TRBJ1-1, with a possible D match to TRBD1 (5 bases). The V end was cut by 5 bases, the J end by 1 base, with 11 bases between. Germline values: CDR1 MNHNS, CDR2 SASEGT. This CDR3 contains 14 residues. CDR3 nucleotides: TGTGCCAGCAGTAGGGGCAGGGCGAACACTGAAGCTTTCTTT. Its protein product is CASSRGRANTEAFF.

The J gene is TRBJ1-2, the V gene TRBV5-1; D gene unclear. V was clipped by 5 bases and J by 5 bases, with 16 bases between them. The CDR3 totals 14 residues. Germline V lookup: CDR1 SGHRS, CDR2 YFSETQ. The CDR3 coding sequence is TGCGCCAGCAGGTTTTCCGAAATGGGGTATGGCTACACCTTC. It yields the protein CASRFSEMGYGYTF.

This clonotype appeared once. The chain joins TRBV5-5 to TRBJ1-4, with TRBD1 as a possible D gene (6 bases). The germline V gene has CDR1 SGHKS and CDR2 YYEKEE (reference sequence). The V gene lost 4 bases and the J gene lost 1 base, with 14 bases spanning the gap. The CDR3 is made up of 16 amino acids. This chain's CDR3 is CASSPRVGQTNEKLFF. The DNA for the CDR3 is TGTGCCAGCAGCCCTCGAGTGGGACAAACTAATGAAAAACTGTTTTTT. The full variable domain, rest sourced from reference TRBV5-5 and TRBJ1-4, is DAGVTQSPTHLIKTRGQQVTLRCSPISGHKSVSWYQQVLGQGPQFIFQYYEKEERGRGNFPDRFSARQFPNYSSELNVNALLLGDSALYLCASSPRVGQTNEKLFFGSGTQLSVL.

J is TRBJ2-7 and V is TRBV19; 7 bases align to TRBD2. V shed 5 bases, J shed 2 bases, and the junction held 6 bases outside the gene matches. Germline CDR1 reads LNHDA; CDR2 reads SQIVND (reference sequence). The CDR3 has 14 amino acids. CDR3 nucleotides: TGTGCCAGTAGTGTCGCAGCGGGGCCCTACGAGCAGTACTTC. This gives the protein CASSVAAGPYEQYF.

The table lists this clonotype with many counts. The chain is built from TRBV28 and TRBJ1-5; 12 positions match TRBD1. J gave up 6 bases and V 3 bases, and 15 bases lay outside the gene matches. The CDR3 is made up of 19 amino acids. CDR1 is MDHEN, CDR2 SYDVKM, per germline. The CDR3 loop reads CASSLVVFGGQGARQPQHF. CDR3 nucleotide sequence: TGTGCCAGCAGTTTGGTCGTATTTGGGGGACAGGGGGCTCGTCAGCCCCAGCATTTT.

The genes are TRBV24-1 and TRBJ1-2; D uncertain. CDR3 length: 14 residues. Germline V CDR1 and CDR2: KGHDR, SFDVKD. With 0 bases removed from V and 8 bases from J, the gap between germline ends came to 12 bases. The CDR3 coding sequence is TGTGCCACCAGTGATTTGTACGGGGAAGGCGGCTACACCTTC. This gives the protein CATSDLYGEGGYTF.